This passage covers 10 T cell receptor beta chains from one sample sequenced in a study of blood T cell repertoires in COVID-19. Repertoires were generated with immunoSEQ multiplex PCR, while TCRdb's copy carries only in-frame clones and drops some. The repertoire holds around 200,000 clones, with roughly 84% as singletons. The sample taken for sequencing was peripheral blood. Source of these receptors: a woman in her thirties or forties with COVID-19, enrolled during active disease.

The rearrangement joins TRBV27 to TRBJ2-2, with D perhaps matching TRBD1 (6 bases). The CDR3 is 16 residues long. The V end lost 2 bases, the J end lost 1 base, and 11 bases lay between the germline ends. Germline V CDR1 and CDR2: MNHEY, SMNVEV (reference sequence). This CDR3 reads CASSLRLTGNTGELFF. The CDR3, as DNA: TGTGCCAGCAGTTTAAGGCTGACAGGGAACACCGGGGAGCTGTTTTTT.

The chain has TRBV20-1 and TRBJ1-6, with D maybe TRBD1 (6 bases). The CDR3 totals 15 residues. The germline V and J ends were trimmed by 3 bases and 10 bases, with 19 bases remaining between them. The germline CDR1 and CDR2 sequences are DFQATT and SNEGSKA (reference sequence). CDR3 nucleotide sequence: TGCAGTGCTAGTAACCGGGACACCCTGGGATCACCCCTCCACTTT. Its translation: CSASNRDTLGSPLHF.

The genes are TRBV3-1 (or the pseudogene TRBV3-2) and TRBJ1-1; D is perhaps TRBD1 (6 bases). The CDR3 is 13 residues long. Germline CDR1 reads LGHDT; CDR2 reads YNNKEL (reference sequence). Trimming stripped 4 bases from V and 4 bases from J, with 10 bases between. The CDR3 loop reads CASSPRGGTEAFF. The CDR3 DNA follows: TGTGCCAGCAGCCCGAGGGGGGGCACTGAAGCTTTCTTT.

The CDR3 nucleotides read TGTGCCAGCAGTTCCGAATTAGATCAAGAGACCCAGTACTTC. Translation gives CASSSELDQETQYF. V is TRBV28 and J is TRBJ2-5; D remains ambiguous. CDR3 length: 14 amino acids. V lost 4 bases, J lost 2 bases, and 11 bases lay in between. Germline values: CDR1 MDHEN, CDR2 SYDVKM.

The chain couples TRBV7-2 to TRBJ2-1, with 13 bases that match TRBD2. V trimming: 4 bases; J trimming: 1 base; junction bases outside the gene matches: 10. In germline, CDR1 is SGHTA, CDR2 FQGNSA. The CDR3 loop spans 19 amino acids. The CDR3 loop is CASSSSGLAGTPSYNEQFF. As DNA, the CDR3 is TGTGCCAGCAGCTCCTCGGGACTAGCGGGAACCCCTTCCTACAATGAGCAGTTCTTC.

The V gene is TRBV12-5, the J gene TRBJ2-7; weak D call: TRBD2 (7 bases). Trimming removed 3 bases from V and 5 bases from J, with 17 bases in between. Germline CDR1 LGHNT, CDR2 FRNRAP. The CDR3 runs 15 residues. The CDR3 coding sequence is TGTGCTAGTGGTTTTTCGGCGGGAGAGGGGGACGAGCAGTACTTC. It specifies CASGFSAGEGDEQYF.

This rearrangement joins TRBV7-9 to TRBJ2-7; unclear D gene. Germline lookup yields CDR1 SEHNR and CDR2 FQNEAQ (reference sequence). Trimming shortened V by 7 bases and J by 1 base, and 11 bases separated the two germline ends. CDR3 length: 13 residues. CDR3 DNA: TGTGCCAGCAATTCCATCGGGTCCTACGAGCAGTACTTC. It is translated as CASNSIGSYEQYF.

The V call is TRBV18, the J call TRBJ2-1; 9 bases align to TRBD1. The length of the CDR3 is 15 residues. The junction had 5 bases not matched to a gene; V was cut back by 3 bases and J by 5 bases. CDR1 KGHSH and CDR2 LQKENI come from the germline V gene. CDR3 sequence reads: CASSPRQGGNNEQFF. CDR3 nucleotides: TGTGCCAGCTCACCCAGACAGGGGGGGAACAATGAGCAGTTCTTC. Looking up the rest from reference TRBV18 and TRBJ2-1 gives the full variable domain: NAGVMQNPRHLVRRRGQEARLRCSPMKGHSHVYWYRQLPEEGLKFMVYLQKENIIDESGMPKERFSAEFPKEGPSILRIQQVVRGDSAAYFCASSPRQGGNNEQFFGPGTRLTVL.

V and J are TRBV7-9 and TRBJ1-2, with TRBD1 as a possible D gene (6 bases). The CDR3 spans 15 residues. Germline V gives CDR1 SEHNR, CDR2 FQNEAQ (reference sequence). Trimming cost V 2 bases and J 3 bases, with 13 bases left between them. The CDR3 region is CASSLLDRPHYGYTF. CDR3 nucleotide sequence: TGTGCCAGCAGCTTACTAGACAGGCCCCACTATGGCTACACCTTC.

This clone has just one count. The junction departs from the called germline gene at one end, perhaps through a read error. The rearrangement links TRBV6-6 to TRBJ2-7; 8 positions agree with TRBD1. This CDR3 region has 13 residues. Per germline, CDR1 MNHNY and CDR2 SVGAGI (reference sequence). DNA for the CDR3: TGTGCCAGCAGTTACTCTGACAGGGGCGAGCAGCACTTC. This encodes CASSYSDRGEQHF.